One and the same sample provided the 25 T cell receptor beta chains below, sequenced in a study of T cell responses to AZD1222 COVID-19 vaccine. Some clones are missing from TCRdb's copy, which holds only in-frame ones; the method was immunoSEQ multiplex PCR. The sample carries 150,000 or so clones, approximately 90% recorded once. Sequenced material: peripheral blood, taken on day 0 of AZD1222 vaccination. These receptor sequences come from an adult in good health.

The rearrangement links TRBV27 to TRBJ1-2; TRBD1 might be the D (5 bases). Germline-derived CDR1 and CDR2 are MNHEY and SMNVEV (reference sequence). The CDR3 consists of 13 residues. The V end was cut by 3 bases, the J end by 5 bases, with 10 bases between. The chain's CDR3 is CASSFRDGYGYTF. The CDR3 DNA follows: TGTGCCAGCAGTTTTCGGGACGGATATGGCTACACCTTC.

The rearrangement uses TRBV5-1 and TRBJ2-1; D is unclear. This CDR3 has 17 amino acids. The V end was cut by 2 bases, the J end by 5 bases, with 20 bases between. Germline CDR1 SGHRS, CDR2 YFSETQ. The CDR3 nucleotides are TGCGCCAGCAGCTTATGGGATGGCGGCCAACCCCACAATGAGCAGTTCTTC. Encoded protein: CASSLWDGGQPHNEQFF.

This sequence joins TRBV6-2 or TRBV6-3 and TRBJ1-1; the D gene is possibly TRBD1 (5 bases). The germline V gene has CDR1 MNHEY and CDR2 SVGEGT. The V and J ends lost 5 bases and 3 bases respectively, with 19 bases between them. This CDR3 is 16 amino acids long. The CDR3 DNA sequence: TGTGCCAGCAGTCCCCGGGGCCCCCGGGCGTACACTGAAGCTTTCTTT. As protein: CASSPRGPRAYTEAFF.

The chain links TRBV5-1 to TRBJ2-5, with a possible D match to TRBD2 (6 bases). The CDR3 length is 14 residues. Trimming removed 0 bases from V and 5 bases from J, with 11 bases in between. Germline lookup yields CDR1 SGHRS and CDR2 YFSETQ. DNA of the CDR3: TGCGCCAGCAGCTTGGGGACGGAGGGGGAGACCCAGTACTTC. It codes for CASSLGTEGETQYF. Full variable domain (remainder filled in from reference TRBV5-1 and TRBJ2-5): KAGVTQTPRYLIKTRGQQVTLSCSPISGHRSVSWYQQTPGQGLQFLFEYFSETQRNKGNFPGRFSGRQFSNSRSEMNVSTLELGDSALYLCASSLGTEGETQYFGPGTRLLVL.

The V call is TRBV19, the J call TRBJ1-2, with 7 nucleotides matching TRBD1. Trimming at V came to 1 base and at J to 0 bases, leaving 8 bases not matched to a gene. The CDR3 is made up of 17 amino acids. Germline V lookup: CDR1 LNHDA, CDR2 SQIVND (reference sequence). The CDR3 nucleotides read TGTGCCAGTAGTATAGGGCTCCGGGACAGCGCTAACTATGGCTACACCTTC. Protein sequence: CASSIGLRDSANYGYTF.

V and J are TRBV28 and TRBJ1-5, with D perhaps matching TRBD1 (5 bases). V dropped 6 bases and J dropped 4 bases, with 13 bases sitting between them. Germline V CDR1 and CDR2: MDHEN, SYDVKM. CDR3 length: 14 residues. CDR3 region: CASRVAGVNQPQHF. CDR3 bases: TGTGCCAGCAGAGTAGCGGGGGTTAATCAGCCCCAGCATTTT.

This chain connects TRBV4-1 to TRBJ2-3; no definite D call. The V end was cut by 0 bases, the J end by 7 bases, with 8 bases between. CDR3 length: 13 residues. Germline CDR1 MGHRA, CDR2 YSYEKL. The CDR3 loop reads CASSQEPKNTQYF. CDR3 nucleotides: TGCGCCAGCAGCCAAGAACCCAAAAATACGCAGTATTTT.

As to this clone: A much larger clone sits a single nucleotide away, making a read error possible. The V and J genes are TRBV2 and TRBJ1-5; D not resolved. Germline CDR1 SNHLY, CDR2 FYNNEI. CDR3 size: 14 residues. The V and J ends lost 6 bases and 2 bases respectively, with 11 bases between them. The CDR3 loop is CASSIERGNQPQHF. Here the CDR3 DNA reads TGTGCCAGCAGCATTGAGCGGGGCAATCAGCCCCAGCATTTT.

The chain is built from TRBV5-1 and TRBJ1-2; no clear D gene. Germline CDR1 and CDR2: SGHRS and YFSETQ. This CDR3 is 18 amino acids long. The V and J ends lost 0 bases and 0 bases respectively, with 18 bases between them. The CDR3 region has the DNA TGCGCCAGCAGCTTGGCCTCGGTGTCTGGGCCTTCTAACTATGGCTACACCTTC. It specifies CASSLASVSGPSNYGYTF.

The chain carries TRBV9 and TRBJ1-1; no clear D. The germline CDR1 and CDR2 sequences are SGDLS and YYNGEE. The germline V and J ends were trimmed by 3 bases and 1 base, with 7 bases remaining between them. The CDR3 extends over 13 amino acids. CDR3 sequence: CASSGRENTEAFF. CDR3 coding DNA: TGTGCCAGCAGCGGGAGGGAGAACACTGAAGCTTTCTTT.

The chain joins TRBV19 to TRBJ2-1, with 11 bases that match TRBD2. J gave up 9 bases and V 1 base, and 5 bases lay outside the gene matches. Germline CDR1 LNHDA, CDR2 SQIVND (reference sequence). This CDR3 contains 15 residues. The CDR3, as DNA: TGTGCCAGTAGTATAGTTAGCGGGGGGGCCTTTGAGCAGTTCTTC. It yields the protein CASSIVSGGAFEQFF.

The V gene is TRBV11-3, the J gene TRBJ2-2; 9 positions agree with TRBD2. The V and J ends lost 1 base and 2 bases, in that order; junction bases with no gene match: 2. CDR1 and CDR2 from the germline V gene are SGHNT and YENEEA. The CDR3 length is 16 residues. This CDR3 is CASSLGLAVNTGELFF. CDR3 DNA: TGTGCCAGCAGCTTAGGACTAGCGGTAAACACCGGGGAGCTGTTTTTT.

This chain uses TRBV9 with TRBJ2-3; D call uncertain. The CDR3 is made up of 14 amino acids. The germline V gene encodes CDR1 SGDLS and CDR2 YYNGEE. V was trimmed by 0 bases and J by 5 bases, leaving 10 bases between them. The chain's CDR3 is CASSVAHGRDTQYF. The CDR3 DNA reads TGTGCCAGCAGCGTAGCTCATGGAAGAGATACGCAGTATTTT.

The rearrangement joins TRBV28 to TRBJ1-2, with unresolved D. V lost 2 bases, J lost 7 bases, and 17 bases lay in between. The CDR3 covers 15 residues. The germline gives CDR1 MDHEN, CDR2 SYDVKM. The CDR3 region has the DNA TGTGCCAGCAGTTTAAGCATGCGGCAGTCTCGTGGCTACACCTTC. Its translation is CASSLSMRQSRGYTF.

The chain couples TRBV5-5 to TRBJ1-1, with D uncertain. V was shortened by 3 bases and J by 0 bases, with 12 bases between the two germline ends. Germline V CDR1 and CDR2: SGHKS, YYEKEE (reference sequence). The CDR3 totals 15 residues. The DNA for the CDR3 is TGTGCCAGCAGCTCCAAGGGCCAATTGAACACTGAAGCTTTCTTT. Amino acids: CASSSKGQLNTEAFF. The entire variable domain, with the rest obtained from reference TRBV5-5 and TRBJ1-1, is as follows: DAGVTQSPTHLIKTRGQQVTLRCSPISGHKSVSWYQQVLGQGPQFIFQYYEKEERGRGNFPDRFSARQFPNYSSELNVNALLLGDSALYLCASSSKGQLNTEAFFGQGTRLTVV.

The V gene is TRBV5-1, the J gene TRBJ2-7; 7 bases map to TRBD2. Germline CDR1 reads SGHRS; CDR2 reads YFSETQ. The V and J ends lost 4 bases and 0 bases, in that order; junction bases with no gene match: 13. The CDR3 runs 17 residues. In DNA form, the CDR3 reads TGCGCCAGCAGCAGGGGTCTGGGCGGGGGTCTCTCCTACGAGCAGTACTTC. Amino acid sequence: CASSRGLGGGLSYEQYF.

This sequence joins TRBV7-2 and TRBJ2-1; 11 bases align to TRBD2. Germline V CDR1 and CDR2: SGHTA, FQGNSA. V lost 4 bases, J lost 5 bases, and 7 bases stayed unmatched. The CDR3 spans 16 residues. The DNA of the CDR3 is TGTGCCAGCAGCTCCCGACTAGCGGGGAAGGACAATGAGCAGTTCTTC. The encoded protein is CASSSRLAGKDNEQFF. The whole variable domain, remainder taken from reference TRBV7-2 and TRBJ2-1, is GAGVSQSPSNKVTEKGKDVELRCDPISGHTALYWYRQSLGQGLEFLIYFQGNSAPDKSGLPSDRFSAERTGGSVSTLTIQRTQQEDSAVYLCASSSRLAGKDNEQFFGPGTRLTVL.

This clone was detected once. V and J are TRBV18 and TRBJ1-6; D uncertain. Germline V gene data show CDR1 as KGHSH and CDR2 as LQKENI. The CDR3 runs to 15 residues. V shed 8 bases and J shed 7 bases, with 18 bases lying between them. The CDR3 sequence is CASQRNRDWNSPLHF. The DNA of the CDR3 is TGTGCCAGCCAACGAAACAGAGACTGGAATTCACCCCTCCACTTT.

The chain carries TRBV6-5 and TRBJ1-1; D gene unclear. The V end was cut by 5 bases, the J end by 10 bases, with 17 bases between. The CDR3 contains 13 residues. Germline CDR1 reads MNHEY; CDR2 reads SVGAGI. The CDR3 sequence: CASSQVYQVGAFF. Written as DNA, the CDR3 is TGTGCCAGCAGTCAGGTCTACCAAGTAGGAGCTTTCTTT.

The gene calls are TRBV19 and TRBJ2-7; the D gene could be TRBD1 or TRBD2 (6 bases each). The length of the CDR3 is 16 residues. Germline CDR1 and CDR2: LNHDA and SQIVND (reference sequence). V shed 5 bases and J shed 1 base, with 18 bases lying between them. CDR3 region: CASSPANRGGSYEQYF. DNA for the CDR3: TGTGCCAGTAGTCCGGCAAACAGAGGGGGGTCCTACGAGCAGTACTTC.

This sequence joins TRBV5-6 and TRBJ1-1; 7 bases are a match to TRBD1. The CDR3 has 15 amino acids. The ends lost 0 bases at V and 10 bases at J; junction bases unmatched: 12. The germline V gene encodes CDR1 SGHDT and CDR2 YYEEEE. CDR3 DNA sequence: TGTGCCAGCAGCTTGGCTGGACAGGCCTATGTTCGAGCTTTCTTT. Its protein product is CASSLAGQAYVRAFF.

In its sample, this clone was seen once. The rearrangement links TRBV2 to TRBJ1-4; possible D gene TRBD1, 6 bases. Trimming stripped 10 bases from V and 4 bases from J, with 19 bases between. This CDR3 is built from 15 residues. Germline V gene lookup returns CDR1 SNHLY and CDR2 FYNNEI. The CDR3, as DNA: TGTGCCACCCGCCGTACAGGGCCCTTTAATGAAAAACTGTTTTTT. It is translated as CATRRTGPFNEKLFF.

This chain joins TRBV7-2 and TRBJ2-2; no definite D call. CDR3 size: 15 residues. The ends were cut back, 1 base at V and 4 bases at J, with 10 bases in the middle. The V gene's germline CDR1 is SGHTA and CDR2 FQGNSA. CDR3 coding DNA: TGTGCCAGCAGCTTAGGGCAGACCCGCACCGGGGAGCTGTTTTTT. Its protein product is CASSLGQTRTGELFF.

The chain carries TRBV25-1 and TRBJ2-5; 9 bases line up with TRBD1. Germline V gives CDR1 MGHDK, CDR2 SYGVNS. The CDR3 runs 16 residues. J was trimmed by 2 bases and V by 6 bases; bases with no gene match: 10. DNA for the CDR3: TGTGCCAGCAGCTTTGACAGGGGGGCATTTCAAGAGACCCAGTACTTC. Translation gives CASSFDRGAFQETQYF.

This clone was seen more than once but under ten times. The chain employs TRBV9 and TRBJ2-5, with no clear D. V lost 0 bases and J 3 bases, leaving 24 bases between the germline ends. The CDR3 is made up of 19 amino acids. Germline assignment: CDR1 SGDLS and CDR2 YYNGEE. Here the CDR3 reads CASSVGTTAVAAMKETQYF. The CDR3 bases are TGTGCCAGCAGCGTAGGAACGACGGCCGTTGCGGCCATGAAAGAGACCCAGTACTTC.